This T cell receptor (beta chain) is drawn from a study of PD-1 blockade in mismatch repair-deficient tumors. The study's findings and limits: Tumor-resident clones, often undetectable pretreatment in blood, expanded then contracted after pembrolizumab.

Trimming removed 2 bases from V and 6 bases from J, with 16 bases in between. Germline CDR1 MDHEN, CDR2 SYDVKM. The CDR3 is made up of 15 amino acids. With respect to this clone: The antigen is not known.

Assay: immunoSEQ multiplex PCR; the TCRdb copy retains only in-frame clones and omits some. The sample records about 120,000 clones, 85% to 90% being singletons. PCR or immunohistochemistry showed mismatch repair deficiency in every enrolled patient. Sequenced here: peripheral blood, sampled 44 weeks after starting pembrolizumab. This TCR came from an adult with mismatch repair-deficient cancer. V gene TRBV28 combines with J gene TRBJ1-2, with D tentatively TRBD1 (6 bases). The chain's CDR3 is CASSLPQQGGHGYTF. Here the CDR3 DNA reads TGTGCCAGCAGTTTACCCCAACAGGGAGGACATGGCTACACCTTC.